The sequence of this T cell receptor (beta chain) was determined in a study of neurological immune-mediated disorders (dated by TCRdb to between 2017 and 2020). General notes on the study: Using UMI-based sequencing, the study compared peripheral blood TCR-beta repertoires from patients with HTLV-I-associated myelopathy (HAM/TSP), patients with multiple sclerosis, and healthy controls. Longitudinal samples, technical triplicates and paired sorted CD4+ and CD8+ T-cell subsets, alongside PBMC samples, were included among the roughly 100 TCR-beta libraries. Longitudinal HAM/TSP donors and healthy donors each had 3 time-points at intervals of about 3-45 months. The cohort was made up of about 65 subjects, consisting of around 14 HAM/TSP patients, 35 or so multiple sclerosis patients and around 20 healthy controls. Overall study results and their limits: TCR clonal expansion was highest in HAM/TSP patients and lowest in MS patients, with MS patients falling below even healthy controls. No identical CDR3 amino acid sequences were shared among expanded clones across subjects, suggesting private TCR-beta repertoires in all groups.

To synthesize cDNA, template-switch 5'RACE was performed with a primer carrying a 10-nucleotide random unique molecular identifier so that each TCR transcript was tagged. Every sequencing run covered 15-18 subjects and yielded more than 170 million TCR-beta sequences. The RNeasy kit was used for extraction of total RNA. The KAPA Real-time Library Amplification kit was used to amplify TCR-beta VDJ regions with primers for the TCR constant region and the 5'RACE anchor. A first PCR added sample indexes and Illumina adaptors, and a second PCR then raised library yield. The roughly 650 bp TCR product was size-selected on a 2% E-gel SizeSelection system after Ampure bead purification. Before pooling, library quality was assessed on a Bioanalyzer, concentration was determined with Qubit, and library quantification was performed with the Kapa Library Quantification kit. An Illumina HiSeq 2500 sequenced the libraries paired-end 2 x 150 bp. To increase sequence diversity, 25-30% phiX was spiked into each library pool. Per the authors' processing: The quality-filtered reads were processed with the UMI-based MiGEC pipeline, whose error correction step removed more than 90% of the raw TCR sequences. IMGT germline references were used for alignment of VDJ genes, and clonotypes were defined by a unique CDR3 amino acid sequence together with V-J genes. Clonal expansion, Shannon diversity, and CDR3 relatedness (CalcPairwiseDistances, ClusterSamples) were evaluated with VDJtools, and phylogenetic trees were built with CLCbio workbench. Expanded clones were defined as having at least 8 unique UMIs, based on coefficient-of-variation modelling across technical triplicates. TCRdb reanalyzed the raw reads on its own, using fastp at Q25 for trimming and MiXCR for clone calling, and kept in-frame beta chains. Under each unique CDR3 protein, matching rows form one entry showing the most common genes and DNA. For this entry, the V and J calls and clone size follow TCRdb and not the study's own pipeline. The sample table records tens of thousands of distinct CDR3 sequences; roughly 15% of these occur just once. The ten largest clones capture roughly 4.2% of the sample.

The sample's time point label, in plain terms: longitudinal time-point 1 (baseline). For the unsorted PBMC libraries, 2 million PBMCs were stored in RNAlater at -80 degrees C until RNA extraction and were used to generate the libraries. Peripheral blood was subjected to Ficoll-Hypaque density gradient centrifugation to isolate PBMCs, which were then cryopreserved in liquid nitrogen. In its sample, this clonotype was seen many times. The specificity of this receptor is unknown. No much larger clone exists at a distance of one base, and base qualities are not known. Taken from cysteine to phenylalanine, the CDR3 has 15 residues. Only the CDR3 part of the read is kept: 45 bases, read in frame from the first base. Looking up the germline V gene yields CDR1 SGHRS and CDR2 YFSETQ. V is cut back by 4 bases and J by 3 bases, with 9 bases in the junction unmatched.

The rearranged segments are TRBV5-1 and TRBJ2-5; 7 nucleotides in the junction match TRBD1. The specimen sequenced was PBMCs. The source is a female donor with HTLV-1-associated myelopathy (HAM/TSP). For the CDR3, the sequence is CASSLSHRGKETQYF. The DNA sequence follows: TGCGCCAGCAGCCTCTCACACAGGGGAAAAGAGACCCAGTACTTC.